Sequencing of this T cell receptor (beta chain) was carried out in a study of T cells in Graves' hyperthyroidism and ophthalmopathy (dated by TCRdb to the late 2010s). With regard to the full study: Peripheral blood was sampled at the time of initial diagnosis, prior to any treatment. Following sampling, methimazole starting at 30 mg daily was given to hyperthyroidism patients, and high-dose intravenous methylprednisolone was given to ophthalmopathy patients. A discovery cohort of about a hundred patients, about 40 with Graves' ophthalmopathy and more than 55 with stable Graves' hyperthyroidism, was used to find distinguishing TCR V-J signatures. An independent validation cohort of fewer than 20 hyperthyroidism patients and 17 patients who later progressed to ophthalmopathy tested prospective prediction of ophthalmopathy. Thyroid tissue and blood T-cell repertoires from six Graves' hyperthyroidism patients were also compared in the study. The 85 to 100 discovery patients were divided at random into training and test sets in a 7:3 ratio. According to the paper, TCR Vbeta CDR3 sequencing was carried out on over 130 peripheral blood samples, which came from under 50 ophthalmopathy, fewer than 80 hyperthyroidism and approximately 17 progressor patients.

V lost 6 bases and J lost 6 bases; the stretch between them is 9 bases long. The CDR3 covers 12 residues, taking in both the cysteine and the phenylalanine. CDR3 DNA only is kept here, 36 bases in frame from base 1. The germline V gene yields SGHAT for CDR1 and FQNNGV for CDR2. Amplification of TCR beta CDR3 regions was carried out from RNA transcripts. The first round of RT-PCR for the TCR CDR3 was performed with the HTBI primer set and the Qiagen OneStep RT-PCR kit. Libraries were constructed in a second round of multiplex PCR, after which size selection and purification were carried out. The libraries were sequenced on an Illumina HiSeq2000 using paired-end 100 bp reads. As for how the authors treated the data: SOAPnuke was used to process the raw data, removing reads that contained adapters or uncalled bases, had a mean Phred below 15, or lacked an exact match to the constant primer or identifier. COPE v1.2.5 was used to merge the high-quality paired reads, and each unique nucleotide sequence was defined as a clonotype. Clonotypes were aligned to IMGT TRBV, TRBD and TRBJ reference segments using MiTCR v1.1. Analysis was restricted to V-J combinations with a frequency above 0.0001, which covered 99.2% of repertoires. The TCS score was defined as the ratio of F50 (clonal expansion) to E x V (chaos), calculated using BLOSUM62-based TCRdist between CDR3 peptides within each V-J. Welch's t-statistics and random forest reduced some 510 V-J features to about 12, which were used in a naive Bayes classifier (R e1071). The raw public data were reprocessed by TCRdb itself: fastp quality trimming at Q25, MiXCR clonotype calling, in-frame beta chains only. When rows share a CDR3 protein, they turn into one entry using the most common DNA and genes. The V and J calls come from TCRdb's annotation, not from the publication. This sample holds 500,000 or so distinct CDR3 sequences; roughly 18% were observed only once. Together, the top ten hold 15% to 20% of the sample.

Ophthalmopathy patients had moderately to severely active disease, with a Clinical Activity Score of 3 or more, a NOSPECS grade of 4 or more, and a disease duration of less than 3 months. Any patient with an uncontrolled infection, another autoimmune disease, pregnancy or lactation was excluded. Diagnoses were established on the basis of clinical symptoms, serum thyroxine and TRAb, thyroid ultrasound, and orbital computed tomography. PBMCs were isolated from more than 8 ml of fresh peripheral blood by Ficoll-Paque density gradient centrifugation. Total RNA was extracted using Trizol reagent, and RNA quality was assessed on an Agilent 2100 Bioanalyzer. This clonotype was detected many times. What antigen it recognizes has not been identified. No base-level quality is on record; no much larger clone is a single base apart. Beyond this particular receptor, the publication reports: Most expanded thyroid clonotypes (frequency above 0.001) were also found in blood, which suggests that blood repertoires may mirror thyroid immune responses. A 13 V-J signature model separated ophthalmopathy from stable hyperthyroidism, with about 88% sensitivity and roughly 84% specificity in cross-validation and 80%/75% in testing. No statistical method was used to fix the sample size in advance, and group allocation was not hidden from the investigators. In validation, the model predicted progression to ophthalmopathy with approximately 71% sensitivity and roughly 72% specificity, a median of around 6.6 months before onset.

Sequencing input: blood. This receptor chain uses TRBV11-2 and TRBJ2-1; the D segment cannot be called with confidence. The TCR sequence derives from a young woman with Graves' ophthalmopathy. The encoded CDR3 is CASRNEGNEQFF. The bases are TGTGCCAGCAGGAATGAAGGCAATGAGCAGTTCTTC. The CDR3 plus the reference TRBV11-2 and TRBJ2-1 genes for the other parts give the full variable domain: EAGVAQSPRYKIIEKRQSVAFWCNPISGHATLYWYQQILGQGPKLLIQFQNNGVVDDSQLPKDRFSAERLKGVDSTLKIQPAKLEDSAVYLCASRNEGNEQFFGPGTRLTVL.